This T cell receptor (beta chain) comes out of a study of T cells in localized non-small cell lung cancer (dated by TCRdb to the early 2020s). Study-wide context: The study analyzed T cell repertoires of hundreds of early-stage NSCLC patients, comparing tumors and uninvolved tumor-adjacent lungs. The cohort consisted of 236 treatment-naive NSCLC patients whose localized lung tumors had been resected. NSCLC patients had a mean age of around 70 years, and around 140 were male and around 110 female. Broad study findings and their caveats: Because the study design was exploratory, TCR variables were selected using unadjusted p-values without false-discovery rate correction. Uninvolved tumor-adjacent lung showed the highest T cell clonality, higher than tumor, which suggests more focused antigenic responses in the adjacent lung. Because multi-region tumor sequencing was not performed, intratumor heterogeneity could not be ruled out. A median of roughly 58 of the top 100 tumor clones were detected in paired uninvolved adjacent lung, and 28 of these tumor clones were also found among the top 100 clones of the paired uninvolved adjacent lung. Higher blood T cell density associated with longer overall survival, while higher adjacent-lung clonality associated with shorter survival.

At diagnosis, peripheral blood, uninvolved tumor-adjacent lung and tumor were collected and stored as a combination of fresh-frozen and FFPE material. Blood samples were analyzed as peripheral blood mononuclear cells for TCR repertoire profiling. TCR beta CDR3 regions were sequenced from DNA using the immunoSEQ Assay. In the original analysis: To compute T cell density, TCR beta template counts were normalized to usable DNA, which was estimated by amplifying housekeeping genes. The preseqR package was used to estimate richness by extrapolating to 400,000 templates for PBMC samples and to 120,000 templates for tissue samples. Clonality was defined as one minus Pielou's evenness. Tissue-enriched TCRs were identified by differential abundance testing using productive amino-acid clonotypes, minimum total count 5 and alpha 0.1. The Jaccard Index and the Morisita Overlap Index were used to measure repertoire overlap between compartments. GLIPH grouped TCR beta CDR3s together with public tetramer-defined viral CDR3s, and a viral motif had to include at least three viral sequences and show V-gene enrichment. Imported from immuneACCESS, the table was reduced by TCRdb to in-frame sequences with V and J called. These copies leave out some clones; in studies compared against another copy, an unresolved V gene accounts for under half, and the cause of the remainder is not known. The D gene and trimming were derived from the DNA, and the V and J assignments and clone size from that table. This sample holds some 64,000 clones; under 90% were observed only once. Under 2.5% of the sample is taken by the ten largest.

The V end loses 2 bases and the J end loses 4 bases, and a stretch of 11 bases separates them. CDR1 and CDR2 are read off the germline V gene as MDHEN and SYDVKM. The CDR3 spans 14 residues, from the cysteine through the phenylalanine. Kept here is only the CDR3 DNA, which spans 42 bases and is read in frame from base 1. Worth noting for this clone: The specificity of this receptor is unknown. No quality values exist for individual bases; no much larger clone is one base distant.

The V and J segments used are TRBV28 and TRBJ1-1; a tentative D call is TRBD1 (5 bases match). Sample: peripheral blood, taken before any cancer treatment. This receptor was obtained from a woman aged 40-69 years with stage I lung adenocarcinoma. The CDR3 is CASSLERQLTEAFF. The DNA sequence is TGTGCCAGCAGTTTAGAGAGACAGCTCACTGAAGCTTTCTTT.